This T cell receptor (beta chain) was profiled in a study of shared clonotypes between healthy human individuals. About the study: Each donor's CD8 memory used one plate, CD8 naive two, each CD4 subset three.

Investigators spread the genomic DNA of each subset evenly over several immunoSEQ plates. The assay was immunoSEQ multiplex PCR, and TCRdb's table has in-frame clones only and misses some. The sample contains about 1.1 million clones, more than 75% of which appear only once. The study separated CD4+ cells into CD45RA+ naive and CD45RA-negative memory subsets. The clonotype originates from a young man in good health. Some clones in this sample may be carry-over from other donors' samples. Specimen: memory CD4+ T cells from PBMCs. Subset here: CD45RA-negative fraction.

CDR3 coding DNA: TGTGCCAGCAGGCCCCGGGACGGCGATGAAAAACTGTTTTTT. Residues: CASRPRDGDEKLFF. The chain links TRBV28 to TRBJ1-4, with D possibly matching TRBD1 (5 bases). Germline values: CDR1 MDHEN, CDR2 SYDVKM. Trimming cost V 6 bases and J 6 bases, with 14 bases left between them. There are 14 residues in the CDR3. The entire variable domain, with the rest obtained from reference TRBV28 and TRBJ1-4, is as follows: DVKVTQSSRYLVKRTGEKVFLECVQDMDHENMFWYRQDPGLGLRLIYFSYDVKMKEKGDIPEGYSVSREKKERFSLILESASTNQTSMYLCASRPRDGDEKLFFGSGTQLSVL.